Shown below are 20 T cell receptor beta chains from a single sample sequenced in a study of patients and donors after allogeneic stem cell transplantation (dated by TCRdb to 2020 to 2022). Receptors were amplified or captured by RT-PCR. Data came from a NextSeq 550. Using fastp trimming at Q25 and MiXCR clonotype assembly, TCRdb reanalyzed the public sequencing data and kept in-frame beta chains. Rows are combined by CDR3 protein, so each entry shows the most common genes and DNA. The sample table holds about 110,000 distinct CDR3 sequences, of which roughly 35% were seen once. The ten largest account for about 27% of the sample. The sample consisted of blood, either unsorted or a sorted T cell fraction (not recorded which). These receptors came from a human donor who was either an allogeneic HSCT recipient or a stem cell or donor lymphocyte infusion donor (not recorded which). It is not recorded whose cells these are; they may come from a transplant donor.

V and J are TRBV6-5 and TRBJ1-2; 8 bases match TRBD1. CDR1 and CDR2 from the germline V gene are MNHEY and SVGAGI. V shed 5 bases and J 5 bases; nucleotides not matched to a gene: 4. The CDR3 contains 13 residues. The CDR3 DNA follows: TGTGCCAGCAGTCCCACAGGGGGTTATGGCTACACCTTC. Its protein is CASSPTGGYGYTF.

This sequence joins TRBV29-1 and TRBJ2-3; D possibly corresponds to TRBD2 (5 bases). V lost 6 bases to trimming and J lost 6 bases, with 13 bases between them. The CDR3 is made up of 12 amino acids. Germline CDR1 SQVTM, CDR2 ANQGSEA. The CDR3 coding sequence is TGCAGCGTAAGCGGACCCCCCGATACGCAGTATTTT. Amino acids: CSVSGPPDTQYF.

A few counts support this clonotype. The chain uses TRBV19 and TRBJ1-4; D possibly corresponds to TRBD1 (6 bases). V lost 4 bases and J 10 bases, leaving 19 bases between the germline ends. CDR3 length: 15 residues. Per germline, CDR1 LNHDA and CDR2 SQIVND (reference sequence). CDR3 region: CASSTRQAEKRKLFF. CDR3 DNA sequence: TGTGCCAGTAGTACAAGACAGGCCGAGAAGAGAAAACTGTTTTTT.

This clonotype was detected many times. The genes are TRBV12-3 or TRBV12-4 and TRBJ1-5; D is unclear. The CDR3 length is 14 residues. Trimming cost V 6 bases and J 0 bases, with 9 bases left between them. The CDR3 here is CASSDNRSNQPQHF. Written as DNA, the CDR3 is TGTGCCAGCAGCGACAACCGTAGCAATCAGCCCCAGCATTTT.

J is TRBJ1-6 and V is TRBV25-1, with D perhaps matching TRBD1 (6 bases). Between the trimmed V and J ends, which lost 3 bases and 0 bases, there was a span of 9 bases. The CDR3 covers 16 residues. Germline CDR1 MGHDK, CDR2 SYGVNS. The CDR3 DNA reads TGTGCCAGCAGTGAGCGAGGGGGCTCCTATAATTCACCCCTCCACTTT. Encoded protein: CASSERGGSYNSPLHF.

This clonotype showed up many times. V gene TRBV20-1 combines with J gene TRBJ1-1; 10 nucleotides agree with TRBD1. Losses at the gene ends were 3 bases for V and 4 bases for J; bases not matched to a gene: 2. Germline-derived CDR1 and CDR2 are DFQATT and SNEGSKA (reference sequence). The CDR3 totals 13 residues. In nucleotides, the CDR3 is TGCAGTGCTAGGGGACAGGGGTTCACTGAAGCTTTCTTT. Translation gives CSARGQGFTEAFF.

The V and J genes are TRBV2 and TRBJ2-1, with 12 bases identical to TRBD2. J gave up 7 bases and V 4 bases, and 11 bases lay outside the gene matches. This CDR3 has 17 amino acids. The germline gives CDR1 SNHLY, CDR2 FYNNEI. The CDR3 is CASSAYRLAGVVNEQFF. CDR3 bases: TGTGCCAGCAGTGCCTATAGACTAGCGGGAGTTGTTAATGAGCAGTTCTTC.

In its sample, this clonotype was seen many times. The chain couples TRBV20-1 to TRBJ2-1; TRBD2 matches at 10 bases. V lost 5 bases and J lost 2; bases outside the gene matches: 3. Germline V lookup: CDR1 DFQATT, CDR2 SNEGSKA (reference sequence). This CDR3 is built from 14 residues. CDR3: CSASLAGAYNEQFF. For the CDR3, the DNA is TGCAGTGCTTCCCTAGCGGGAGCCTACAATGAGCAGTTCTTC.

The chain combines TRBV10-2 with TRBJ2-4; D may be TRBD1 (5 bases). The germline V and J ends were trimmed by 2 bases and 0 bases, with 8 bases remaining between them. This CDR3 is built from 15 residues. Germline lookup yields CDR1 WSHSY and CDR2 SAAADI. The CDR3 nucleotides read TGCGCCAGCAGTGAGCTGGGGCTAGCCAAAAACATTCAGTACTTC. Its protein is CASSELGLAKNIQYF.

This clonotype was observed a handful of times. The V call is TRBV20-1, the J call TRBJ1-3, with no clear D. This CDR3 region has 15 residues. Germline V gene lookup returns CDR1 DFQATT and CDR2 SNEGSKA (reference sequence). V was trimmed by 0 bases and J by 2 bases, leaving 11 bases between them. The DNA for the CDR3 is TGCAGTGCTAGAGATCGTCTGGGGACTGGAAACACCATATATTTT. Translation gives CSARDRLGTGNTIYF.

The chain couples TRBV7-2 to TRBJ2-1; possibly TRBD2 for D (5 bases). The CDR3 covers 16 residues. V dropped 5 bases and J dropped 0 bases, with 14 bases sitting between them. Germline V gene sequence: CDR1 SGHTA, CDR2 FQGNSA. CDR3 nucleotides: TGTGCCAGCAGCGCACGGACGGGAAGCTCCTACAATGAGCAGTTCTTC. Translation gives CASSARTGSSYNEQFF.

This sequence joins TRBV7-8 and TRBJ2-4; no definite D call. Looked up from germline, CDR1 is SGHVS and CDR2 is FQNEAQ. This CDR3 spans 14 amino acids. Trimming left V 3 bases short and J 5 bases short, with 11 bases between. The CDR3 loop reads CASSLRRSENIQYF. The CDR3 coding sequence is TGTGCCAGCAGCTTGAGGCGTTCGGAAAACATTCAGTACTTC.

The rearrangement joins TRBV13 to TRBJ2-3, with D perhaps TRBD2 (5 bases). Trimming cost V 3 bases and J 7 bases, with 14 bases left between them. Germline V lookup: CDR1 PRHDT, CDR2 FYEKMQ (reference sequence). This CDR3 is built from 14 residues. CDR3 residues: CASSFQLDSNTQYF. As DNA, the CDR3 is TGTGCCAGCAGCTTCCAACTAGACTCAAATACGCAGTATTTT.

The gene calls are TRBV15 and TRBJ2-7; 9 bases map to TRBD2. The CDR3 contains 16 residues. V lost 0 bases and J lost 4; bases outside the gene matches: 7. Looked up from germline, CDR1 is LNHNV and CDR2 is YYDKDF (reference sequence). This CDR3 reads CATSRDLGLAQYEQYF. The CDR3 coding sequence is TGTGCCACCAGCAGAGATCTGGGACTAGCTCAGTACGAGCAGTACTTC.

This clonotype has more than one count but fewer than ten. The CDR3 sequence: CSVQQGRNQPQHF. The CDR3 coding sequence is TGCAGCGTTCAGCAGGGCCGTAATCAGCCCCAGCATTTT. The chain carries TRBV29-1 and TRBJ1-5; a possible D gene is TRBD1 (5 bases). Trimming removed 5 bases from V and 4 bases from J, with 12 bases in between. This CDR3 is 13 amino acids long. Per the germline V gene, CDR1 is SQVTM and CDR2 is ANQGSEA.

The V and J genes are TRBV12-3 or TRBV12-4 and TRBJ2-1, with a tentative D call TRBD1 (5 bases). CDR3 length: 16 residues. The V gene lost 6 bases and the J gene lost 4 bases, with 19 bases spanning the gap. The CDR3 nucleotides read TGTGCCAGCAGCAGCAGGGTCCTGAACCGATACAATGAGCAGTTCTTC. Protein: CASSSRVLNRYNEQFF.

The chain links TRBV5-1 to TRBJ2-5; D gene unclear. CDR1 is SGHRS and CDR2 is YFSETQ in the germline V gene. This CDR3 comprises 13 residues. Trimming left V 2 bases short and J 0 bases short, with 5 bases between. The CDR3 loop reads CASSFPNQETQYF. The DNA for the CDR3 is TGCGCCAGCAGCTTTCCCAACCAAGAGACCCAGTACTTC.

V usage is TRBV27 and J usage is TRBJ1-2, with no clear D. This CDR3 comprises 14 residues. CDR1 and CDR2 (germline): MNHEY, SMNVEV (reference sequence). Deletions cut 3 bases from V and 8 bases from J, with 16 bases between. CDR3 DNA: TGTGCCAGCAGTTTTTGGAATTCGCCCGGCGGCTACACCTTC. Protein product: CASSFWNSPGGYTF.

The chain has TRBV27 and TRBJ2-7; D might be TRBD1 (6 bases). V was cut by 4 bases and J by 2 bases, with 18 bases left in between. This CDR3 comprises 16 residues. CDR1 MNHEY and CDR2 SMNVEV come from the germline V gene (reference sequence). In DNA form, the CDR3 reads TGTGCCAGCAGTTGGACAGCCCGTCCTTTCACCTACGAGCAGTACTTC. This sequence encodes CASSWTARPFTYEQYF.

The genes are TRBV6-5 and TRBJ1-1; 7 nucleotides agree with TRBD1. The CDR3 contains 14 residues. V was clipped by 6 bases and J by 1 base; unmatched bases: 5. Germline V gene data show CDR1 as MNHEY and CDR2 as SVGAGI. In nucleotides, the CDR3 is TGTGCCAGCAGGGAGGACAGGCGGAACACTGAAGCTTTCTTT. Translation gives CASREDRRNTEAFF.